One sample yielded the 21 T cell receptor beta chains listed below, sequenced in a study of shared clonotypes between healthy human individuals. Assay: immunoSEQ multiplex PCR; the TCRdb copy retains only in-frame clones and omits some. Among 2 million to 2.5 million clones listed, approximately 95% were seen once. The specimen was naive CD4+ T cells sorted from blood. Subset here: CD45RA+ positively selected. All receptors derive from a man aged 18 to 30 in good health.

Notes on this clone: In the same sample, other DNA sequences code for this CDR3. This sequence joins TRBV6-5 and TRBJ1-3; a weak D match, TRBD1 (6 bases). V lost 6 bases and J lost 0, with 12 bases in between. CDR1 MNHEY and CDR2 SVGAGI come from the germline V gene. The CDR3 has 15 residues. The CDR3 protein is CASSRGGPSGNTIYF. The CDR3 nucleotides are TGTGCCAGCAGCCGTGGGGGCCCCTCTGGAAACACCATATATTTT.

The rearrangement uses TRBV2 and TRBJ1-2; the match to TRBD1 covers 9 bases. This CDR3 has 16 amino acids. CDR1 is SNHLY, CDR2 FYNNEI, per germline. The ends lost 2 bases at V and 6 bases at J; junction bases unmatched: 10. CDR3: CASSEYPGTGNNGYTF. DNA of the CDR3: TGTGCCAGCAGTGAATATCCCGGGACAGGGAACAATGGCTACACCTTC.

The V call is TRBV5-8, the J call TRBJ2-7; D is perhaps TRBD2 (5 bases). In germline, CDR1 is SGHTS, CDR2 YDEGEE. The V gene lost 1 base and the J gene lost 0 bases, with 11 bases spanning the gap. The CDR3 runs 15 residues. CDR3 region: CASSLLLTSSYEQYF. Here the CDR3 DNA reads TGTGCCAGCAGCTTGCTTCTTACTAGCTCCTACGAGCAGTACTTC.

J is TRBJ2-7 and V is TRBV13; D may be TRBD2 (6 bases). The CDR3 is 13 amino acids. The V end was cut by 3 bases, the J end by 0 bases, with 6 bases between. Germline CDR1 and CDR2: PRHDT and FYEKMQ (reference sequence). CDR3 DNA: TGTGCCAGCAGCTTGCGGGACTCCTACGAGCAGTACTTC. Amino acid sequence: CASSLRDSYEQYF.

The gene calls are TRBV7-9 and TRBJ1-1, with D unclear. The germline CDR1 and CDR2 sequences are SEHNR and FQNEAQ (reference sequence). This CDR3 spans 12 amino acids. Trimming removed 5 bases from V and 4 bases from J, with 8 bases in between. In nucleotides, the CDR3 is TGTGCCAGCAGCGCTTCGAGCACTGAAGCTTTCTTT. Residues: CASSASSTEAFF. The entire variable domain, with the rest obtained from reference TRBV7-9 and TRBJ1-1, is as follows: DTGVSQNPRHKITKRGQNVTFRCDPISEHNRLYWYRQTLGQGPEFLTYFQNEAQLEKSRLLSDRFSAERPKGSFSTLEIQRTEQGDSAMYLCASSASSTEAFFGQGTRLTVV.

The gene calls are TRBV10-1 and TRBJ1-1; D is ambiguous. The V end lost 3 bases, the J end lost 1 base, and 6 bases lay between the germline ends. The CDR3 covers 13 residues. Germline values: CDR1 WNHNN, CDR2 SYGVQD (reference sequence). This CDR3 reads CASSERANTEAFF. Here the CDR3 DNA reads TGCGCCAGCAGTGAAAGGGCGAACACTGAAGCTTTCTTT.

This chain joins TRBV5-1 and TRBJ1-5, with D uncertain. The CDR3 is made up of 15 amino acids. V lost 0 bases and J lost 3, with 10 bases in between. Per the germline V gene, CDR1 is SGHRS and CDR2 is YFSETQ. In DNA form, the CDR3 reads TGCGCCAGCAGCTTGGATGGACGGATCAATCAGCCCCAGCATTTT. It is translated as CASSLDGRINQPQHF.

The CDR3 DNA reads as TGTGCCAGCAGCCACAGGGCCGGAGACACTGAAGCTTTCTTT. Translating gives CASSHRAGDTEAFF. The chain carries TRBV5-4 and TRBJ1-1, with D tentatively TRBD1 (6 bases). The germline V and J ends were trimmed by 4 bases and 3 bases, with 13 bases remaining between them. The CDR3 extends over 14 amino acids. Germline V gene lookup returns CDR1 SGHNT and CDR2 YYREEE (reference sequence). The variable domain in full, with the rest retrieved from reference TRBV5-4 and TRBJ1-1, is ETGVTQSPTHLIKTRGQQVTLRCSSQSGHNTVSWYQQALGQGPQFIFQYYREEENGRGNFPPRFSGLQFPNYSSELNVNALELDDSALYLCASSHRAGDTEAFFGQGTRLTVV.

This clone was observed a few times. J is TRBJ1-6 and V is TRBV28, with unresolved D. The CDR3 runs to 15 residues. CDR1 is MDHEN, CDR2 SYDVKM, per germline. V lost 4 bases, J lost 9 bases, and 16 bases lay in between. In DNA form, the CDR3 reads TGTGCCAGCAGTTCCCCGGTGGTCTCTACTTCACCCCTCCACTTT. This gives the protein CASSSPVVSTSPLHF.

This chain uses TRBV7-2 with TRBJ1-2, with D possibly TRBD1 on 6 matching bases. The CDR3 runs 14 residues. The V gene lost 4 bases and the J gene lost 4 bases, with 13 bases spanning the gap. Germline V gene data show CDR1 as SGHTA and CDR2 as FQGNSA. The CDR3 coding sequence is TGTGCCAGCAGCTACCCTGGCAGGGGCTATGGCTACACCTTC. It translates to CASSYPGRGYGYTF.

The V call is TRBV10-1, the J call TRBJ2-2; D gene uncertain. The germline gives CDR1 WNHNN, CDR2 SYGVQD (reference sequence). The CDR3 covers 15 residues. With 3 bases removed from V and 1 base from J, the gap between germline ends came to 9 bases. In DNA, the CDR3 is TGCGCCAGCAGTGAAGAGACCAAGAACACCGGGGAGCTGTTTTTT. As protein: CASSEETKNTGELFF.

The chain links TRBV5-6 to TRBJ1-2; D is undetermined. CDR1 and CDR2 from the germline V gene are SGHDT and YYEEEE. Trimming pared 4 bases from V and 2 bases from J, leaving 3 bases between. The CDR3 contains 11 residues. This CDR3 is CASSRNYGYTF. DNA of the CDR3: TGTGCCAGCAGCCGAAACTATGGCTACACCTTC.

Points on this clone: Other nucleotide sequences in the sample specify the same CDR3. This chain joins TRBV7-3 and TRBJ2-1, with 10 bases matching TRBD2. CDR1 and CDR2 (germline): SGHTA, FQGTGA. V shed 2 bases and J 4 bases; nucleotides not matched to a gene: 2. The CDR3 spans 15 residues. The CDR3 spells CASSLLAGAYNEQFF. CDR3 bases: TGTGCCAGCAGCTTACTAGCGGGGGCGTACAATGAGCAGTTCTTC.

This chain connects TRBV25-1 to TRBJ1-4; 10 bases map to TRBD1. Germline lookup yields CDR1 MGHDK and CDR2 SYGVNS. Trimming at V came to 5 bases and at J to 2 bases, leaving 8 bases not matched to a gene. The CDR3 has 17 amino acids. This chain's CDR3 is CASSPRQGAPTNEKLFF. DNA of the CDR3: TGTGCCAGCAGTCCCCGACAGGGGGCGCCGACTAATGAAAAACTGTTTTTT. Supplemented by reference TRBV25-1 and TRBJ1-4, the full variable domain reads EADIYQTPRYLVIGTGKKITLECSQTMGHDKMYWYQQDPGMELHLIHYSYGVNSTEKGDLSSESTVSRIRTEHFPLTLESARPSHTSQYLCASSPRQGAPTNEKLFFGSGTQLSVL.

This clone was found once. Germline and junction disagree at one end, which may indicate a read error. The CDR3 spells CASSLARGQSTDTQYF. In nucleotides, the CDR3 is TGCGCTAGCAGCTTGGCCCGGGGACAAAGCACAGATACGCAGTATTTT. This chain connects TRBV5-1 to TRBJ2-3; TRBD1 might be the D (6 bases). Germline assignment: CDR1 SGHRS and CDR2 YFSETQ. The CDR3 is 16 amino acids. The complete variable domain, with remaining parts taken from reference TRBV5-1 and TRBJ2-3, reads KAGVTQTPRYLIKTRGQQVTLSCSPISGHRSVSWYQQTPGQGLQFLFEYFSETQRNKGNFPGRFSGRQFSNSRSEMNVSTLELGDSALYLCASSLARGQSTDTQYFGPGTRLTVL.

The CDR3 sequence: CASSGTGLNTEAFF. CDR3 nucleotides: TGTGCCAGTAGTGGGACAGGCTTGAACACTGAAGCTTTCTTT. This rearrangement joins TRBV19 to TRBJ1-1; 8 bases map to TRBD1. The junction had 2 bases not matched to a gene; V was cut back by 5 bases and J by 0 bases. This CDR3 has 14 residues. Germline CDR1 reads LNHDA; CDR2 reads SQIVND (reference sequence).

CDR3 sequence reads: CASSSSGGRTYGYTF. In DNA, the CDR3 is TGTGCCAGCAGCTCCAGTGGGGGTAGGACCTATGGCTACACCTTC. The chain links TRBV7-9 to TRBJ1-2; tentative D call: TRBD1 (5 bases). Germline CDR1 and CDR2: SEHNR and FQNEAQ (reference sequence). Trimming left V 4 bases short and J 4 bases short, with 16 bases between. The CDR3 contains 15 residues. The whole variable domain, remainder taken from reference TRBV7-9 and TRBJ1-2, is DTGVSQNPRHKITKRGQNVTFRCDPISEHNRLYWYRQTLGQGPEFLTYFQNEAQLEKSRLLSDRFSAERPKGSFSTLEIQRTEQGDSAMYLCASSSSGGRTYGYTFGSGTRLTVV.

The chain employs TRBV4-2 and TRBJ2-2; TRBD2 matches at 10 bases. The germline CDR1 and CDR2 sequences are LGHNA and YNFKEQ. The CDR3 has 16 amino acids. Trimming cost V 3 bases and J 7 bases; bases outside gene matches: 8. CDR3 nucleotide sequence: TGTGCCAGCAGCCATGGAGGACTAGCGGACATCGGGGAGCTGTTTTTT. Its protein is CASSHGGLADIGELFF.

As regards this clone: Other DNA sequences within the sample encode an identical CDR3. The chain joins TRBV30 to TRBJ1-3; D is uncertain. The CDR3 totals 13 residues. Between the trimmed V and J ends, which lost 3 bases and 0 bases, there was a span of 6 bases. Germline loops: CDR1 GTSNPN, CDR2 SVGIG (reference sequence). CDR3 DNA sequence: TGTGCCTGGAGCCGGTCCTCTGGAAACACCATATATTTT. Translated: CAWSRSSGNTIYF.

The sample holds one count of this clone. This chain joins TRBV6-1 and TRBJ2-7; 7 bases align to TRBD2. V shed 8 bases, J shed 2 bases, and the junction held 6 bases outside the gene matches. Germline-derived CDR1 and CDR2 are MNHNS and SASEGT. The CDR3 sequence is 13 residues long. CDR3 loop: CASLAESTYEQYF. For the CDR3, the DNA is TGTGCCAGCCTAGCGGAGAGCACCTACGAGCAGTACTTC.

V usage is TRBV5-1 and J usage is TRBJ2-5; D is uncertain. Germline V lookup: CDR1 SGHRS, CDR2 YFSETQ. V was pared by 0 bases and J by 0 bases, with 12 bases between. This CDR3 is built from 16 residues. The CDR3 loop reads CASSLVGKPNQETQYF. CDR3 sequence (DNA): TGCGCCAGCAGCTTGGTGGGGAAGCCAAACCAAGAGACCCAGTACTTC.